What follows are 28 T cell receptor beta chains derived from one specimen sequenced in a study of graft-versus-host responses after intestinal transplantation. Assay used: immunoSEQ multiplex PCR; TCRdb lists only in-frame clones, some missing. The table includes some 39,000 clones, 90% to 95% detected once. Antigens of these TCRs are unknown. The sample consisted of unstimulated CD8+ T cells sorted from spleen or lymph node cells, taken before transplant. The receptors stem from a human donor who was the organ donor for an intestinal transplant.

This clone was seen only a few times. Here the CDR3 DNA reads TGTGCCAGCAGTTACGGAGGGGGAGAGACCCAGTACTTC. This translates into CASSYGGGETQYF. The chain combines TRBV6-5 with TRBJ2-5; D is possibly TRBD1 or TRBD2 (6 bases each). Germline CDR1 MNHEY, CDR2 SVGAGI. V lost 2 bases and J lost 4, with 8 bases in between. CDR3 length: 13 amino acids.

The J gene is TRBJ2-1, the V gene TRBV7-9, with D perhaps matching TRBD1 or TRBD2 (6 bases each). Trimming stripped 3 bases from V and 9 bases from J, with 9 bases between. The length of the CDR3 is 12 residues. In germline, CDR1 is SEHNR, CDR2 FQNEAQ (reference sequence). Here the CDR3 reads CASSLGGLEQFF. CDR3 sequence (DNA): TGTGCCAGCAGCTTGGGGGGCCTTGAGCAGTTCTTC.

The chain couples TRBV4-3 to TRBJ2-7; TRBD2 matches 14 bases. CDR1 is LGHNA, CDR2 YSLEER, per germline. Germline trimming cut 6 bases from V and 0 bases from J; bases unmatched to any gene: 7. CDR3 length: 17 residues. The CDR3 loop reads CASRTGTSGGFSYEQYF. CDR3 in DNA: TGCGCCAGCAGGACCGGGACTAGCGGGGGATTCTCCTACGAGCAGTACTTC.

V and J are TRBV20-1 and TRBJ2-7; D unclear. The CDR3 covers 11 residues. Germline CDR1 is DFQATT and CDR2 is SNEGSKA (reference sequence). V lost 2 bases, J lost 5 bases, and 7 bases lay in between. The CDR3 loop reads CSARRVNEQYF. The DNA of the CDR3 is TGCAGTGCTAGAAGGGTAAACGAGCAGTACTTC.

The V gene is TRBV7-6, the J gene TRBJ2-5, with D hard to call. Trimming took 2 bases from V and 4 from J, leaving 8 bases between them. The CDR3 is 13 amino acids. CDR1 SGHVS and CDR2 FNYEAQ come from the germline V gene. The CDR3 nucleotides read TGTGCCAGCAGCTTAAGGGTGGGAGAGACCCAGTACTTC. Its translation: CASSLRVGETQYF.

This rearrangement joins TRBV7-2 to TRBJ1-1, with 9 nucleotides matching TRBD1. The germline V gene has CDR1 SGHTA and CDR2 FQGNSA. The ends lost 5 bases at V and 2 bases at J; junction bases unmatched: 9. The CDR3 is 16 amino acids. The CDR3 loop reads CASSTGQGWGNTEAFF. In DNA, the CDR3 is TGTGCCAGCAGCACAGGACAGGGGTGGGGAAACACTGAAGCTTTCTTT.

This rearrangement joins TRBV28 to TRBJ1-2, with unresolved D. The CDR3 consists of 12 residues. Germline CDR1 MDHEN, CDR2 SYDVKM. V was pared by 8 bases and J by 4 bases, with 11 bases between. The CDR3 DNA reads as TGTGCCAGCCGGTTCCCAGCCTATGGCTACACCTTC. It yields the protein CASRFPAYGYTF.

CDR3 in DNA: TGTGCCAGCAGCTTGGCCAGGTCAGGGGGGGATGAAGAGACCCAGTACTTC. Its protein product is CASSLARSGGDEETQYF. This chain links TRBV5-6 with TRBJ2-5, with D perhaps matching TRBD1 or TRBD2 (7 bases each). The CDR3 contains 17 residues. The ends were cut back, 0 bases at V and 3 bases at J, with 18 bases in the middle. The V gene's germline CDR1 is SGHDT and CDR2 YYEEEE.

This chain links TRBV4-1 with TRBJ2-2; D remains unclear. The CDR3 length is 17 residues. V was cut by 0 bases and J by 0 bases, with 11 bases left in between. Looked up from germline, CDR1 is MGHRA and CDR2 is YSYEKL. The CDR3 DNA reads TGCGCCAGCAGCCAAGATGAAAGCAGTGCGAACACCGGGGAGCTGTTTTTT. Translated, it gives CASSQDESSANTGELFF.

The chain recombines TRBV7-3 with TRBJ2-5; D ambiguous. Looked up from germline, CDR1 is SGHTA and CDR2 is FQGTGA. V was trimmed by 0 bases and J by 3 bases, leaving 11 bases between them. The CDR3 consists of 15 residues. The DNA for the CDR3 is TGTGCCAGCAGCTTAACGGGTGGGCTAGAAGAGACCCAGTACTTC. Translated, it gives CASSLTGGLEETQYF.

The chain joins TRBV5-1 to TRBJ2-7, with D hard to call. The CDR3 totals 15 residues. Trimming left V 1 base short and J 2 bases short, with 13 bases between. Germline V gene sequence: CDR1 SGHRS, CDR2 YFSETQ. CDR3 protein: CASSLIWAPAYEQYF. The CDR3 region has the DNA TGCGCCAGCAGCTTGATCTGGGCCCCGGCCTACGAGCAGTACTTC.

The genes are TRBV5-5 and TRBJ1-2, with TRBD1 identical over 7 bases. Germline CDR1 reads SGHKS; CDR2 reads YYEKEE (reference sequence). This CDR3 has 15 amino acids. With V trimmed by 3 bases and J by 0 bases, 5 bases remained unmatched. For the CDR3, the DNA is TGTGCCAGCAGCTCGGGGACAGACTCTAACTATGGCTACACCTTC. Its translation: CASSSGTDSNYGYTF.

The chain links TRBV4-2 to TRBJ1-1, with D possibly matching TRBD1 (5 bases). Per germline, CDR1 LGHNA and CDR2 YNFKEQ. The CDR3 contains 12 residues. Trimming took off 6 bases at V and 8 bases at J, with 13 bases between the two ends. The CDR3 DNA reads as TGTGCCAGCAGGGGGGGAGAACCCGAAGCTTTCTTT. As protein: CASRGGEPEAFF.

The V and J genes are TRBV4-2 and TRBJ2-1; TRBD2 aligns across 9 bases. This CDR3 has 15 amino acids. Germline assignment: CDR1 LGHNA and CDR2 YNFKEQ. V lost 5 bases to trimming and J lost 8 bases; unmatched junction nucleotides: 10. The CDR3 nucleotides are TGTGCCAGCAGCTCAGTGGCTAGCGGGGTTCATGAGCAGTTCTTC. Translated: CASSSVASGVHEQFF.

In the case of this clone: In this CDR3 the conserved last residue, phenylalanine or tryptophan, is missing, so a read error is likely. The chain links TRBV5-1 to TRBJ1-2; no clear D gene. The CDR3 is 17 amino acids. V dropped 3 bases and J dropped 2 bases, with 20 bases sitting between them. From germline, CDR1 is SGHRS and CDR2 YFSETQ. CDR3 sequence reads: CASSSDPWLHRNYGYTL. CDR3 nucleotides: TGCGCCAGCAGCTCCGATCCTTGGTTACACCGAAACTATGGCTACACCCTC.

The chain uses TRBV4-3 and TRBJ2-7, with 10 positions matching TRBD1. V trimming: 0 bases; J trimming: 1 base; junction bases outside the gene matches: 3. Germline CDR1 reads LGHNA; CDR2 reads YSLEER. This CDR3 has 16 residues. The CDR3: CASSQDRTGGSYEQYF. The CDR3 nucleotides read TGCGCCAGCAGCCAAGACAGGACAGGGGGATCCTACGAGCAGTACTTC.

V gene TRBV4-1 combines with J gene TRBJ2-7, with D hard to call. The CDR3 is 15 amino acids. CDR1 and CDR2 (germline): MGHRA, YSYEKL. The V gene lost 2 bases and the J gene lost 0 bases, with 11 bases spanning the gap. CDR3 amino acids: CASSQKNSPSYEQYF. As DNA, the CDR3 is TGCGCCAGCAGCCAAAAGAACAGTCCCTCCTACGAGCAGTACTTC.

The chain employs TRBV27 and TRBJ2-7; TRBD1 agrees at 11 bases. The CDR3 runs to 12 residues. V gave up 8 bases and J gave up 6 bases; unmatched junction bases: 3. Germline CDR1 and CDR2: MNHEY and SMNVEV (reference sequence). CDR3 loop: CASGTGGLEQYF. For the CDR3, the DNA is TGTGCCAGCGGGACAGGGGGACTCGAGCAGTACTTC.

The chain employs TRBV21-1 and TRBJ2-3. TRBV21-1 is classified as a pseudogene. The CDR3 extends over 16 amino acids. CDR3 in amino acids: CASSNWFGSRTDTQYF. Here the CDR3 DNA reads TGTGCCAGCAGCAATTGGTTTGGCAGCCGCACAGATACGCAGTATTTT.

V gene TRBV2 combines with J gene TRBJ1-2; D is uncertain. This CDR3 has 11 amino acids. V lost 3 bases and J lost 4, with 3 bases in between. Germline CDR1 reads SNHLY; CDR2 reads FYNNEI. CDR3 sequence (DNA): TGTGCCAGCAGTGATAGCTATGGCTACACCTTC. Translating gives CASSDSYGYTF.

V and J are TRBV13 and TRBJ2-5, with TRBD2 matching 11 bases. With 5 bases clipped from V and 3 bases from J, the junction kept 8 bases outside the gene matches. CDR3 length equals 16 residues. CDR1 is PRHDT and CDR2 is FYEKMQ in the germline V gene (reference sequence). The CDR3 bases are TGTGCCAGCAGCACCGGGGTTAGCGGGGGGGAAGAGACCCAGTACTTC. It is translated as CASSTGVSGGEETQYF.

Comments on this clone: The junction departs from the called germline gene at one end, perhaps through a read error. The CDR3 DNA sequence: TGTGCTAGCAGCTTAGTGGGGACAGGGGAGACCCAGTACTTC. Translation: CASSLVGTGETQYF. This sequence joins TRBV7-7 and TRBJ2-5; 9 bases are a match to TRBD1. Germline assignment: CDR1 SSHAT and CDR2 FNYEAQ (reference sequence). The CDR3 is made up of 14 amino acids.

The CDR3 spells CASSRNRVHYEQYF. The CDR3 DNA reads as TGTGCCAGCTCACGGAACAGGGTACACTACGAGCAGTACTTC. The chain has TRBV18 and TRBJ2-7; a possible D gene is TRBD1 (6 bases). The germline V gene encodes CDR1 KGHSH and CDR2 LQKENI. Trimming took 4 bases from V and 3 from J, leaving 13 bases between them. The CDR3 is made up of 14 amino acids.

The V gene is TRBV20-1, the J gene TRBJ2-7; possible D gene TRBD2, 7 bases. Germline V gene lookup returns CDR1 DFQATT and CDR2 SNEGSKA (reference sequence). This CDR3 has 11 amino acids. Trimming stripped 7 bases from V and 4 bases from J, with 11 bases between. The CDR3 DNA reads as TGCAGTGACGGGGGGCCATACGAGCAGTACTTC. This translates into CSDGGPYEQYF.

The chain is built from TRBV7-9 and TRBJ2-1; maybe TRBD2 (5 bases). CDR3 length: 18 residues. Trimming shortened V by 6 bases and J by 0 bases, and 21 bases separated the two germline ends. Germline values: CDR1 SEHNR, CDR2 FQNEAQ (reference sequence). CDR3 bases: TGTGCCAGCAGTACATCACCCCCCGCGGGCAGCTCCTACAATGAGCAGTTCTTC. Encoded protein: CASSTSPPAGSSYNEQFF.

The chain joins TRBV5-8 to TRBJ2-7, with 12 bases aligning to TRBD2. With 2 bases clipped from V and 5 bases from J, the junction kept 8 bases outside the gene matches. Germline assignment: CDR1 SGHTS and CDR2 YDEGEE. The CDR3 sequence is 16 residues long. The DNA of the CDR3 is TGTGCCAGCAGCTTCCTAGCGGGGGGGCCTGTTGACGAGCAGTACTTC. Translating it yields CASSFLAGGPVDEQYF.

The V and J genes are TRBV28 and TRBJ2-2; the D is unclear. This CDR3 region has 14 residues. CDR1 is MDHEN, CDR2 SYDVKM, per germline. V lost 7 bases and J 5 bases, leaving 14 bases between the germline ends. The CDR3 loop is CASTRELGTGELFF. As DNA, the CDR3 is TGTGCCAGCACCCGAGAATTGGGGACCGGGGAGCTGTTTTTT.

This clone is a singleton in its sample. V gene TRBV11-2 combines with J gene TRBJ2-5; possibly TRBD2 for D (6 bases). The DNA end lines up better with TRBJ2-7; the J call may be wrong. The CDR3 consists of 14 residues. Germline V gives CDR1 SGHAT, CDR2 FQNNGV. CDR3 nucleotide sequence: TGTGCCAGCAGCCATACTAGCTCCCCCTACGAGCAGTACTTC. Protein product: CASSHTSSPYEQYF.